Listed below are T cell receptor beta chains from one sample, sequenced in a study of T cells in Graves' hyperthyroidism and ophthalmopathy. One entry per CDR3 protein, called by TCRdb with MiXCR from the multiplex PCR reads. The sample carries a few hundred thousand distinct CDR3 sequences, around 13% recorded once. Sample: blood. The receptors derive from a woman aged 30 to 39 with Graves' hyperthyroidism that later progressed to Graves' ophthalmopathy. Each CDR3 is given without its conserved first and last residue. Fields, in order: V gene, J gene, CDR3 length, CDR3 protein.

v_gene: TRBV12-3/TRBV12-4; j_gene: TRBJ1-1; len: 12; CDR3aa: ASTLGRGISEAF
v_gene: TRBV11-2; j_gene: TRBJ1-5; len: 11; CDR3aa: ASSLEGLQPQH
v_gene: TRBV11-1; j_gene: TRBJ1-1; len: 13; CDR3aa: ASSWRQGVNTEAF
v_gene: TRBV30; j_gene: TRBJ2-3; len: 12; CDR3aa: AWGLAGGTDTQY
v_gene: TRBV12-3/TRBV12-4; j_gene: TRBJ2-3; len: 13; CDR3aa: ASSPSAGSTDTQY
v_gene: TRBV4-3; j_gene: TRBJ1-1; len: 11; CDR3aa: ASSPTGVDQAF
v_gene: TRBV20-1; j_gene: TRBJ2-3; len: 12; CDR3aa: SAQGLVVADTQY
v_gene: TRBV6-2/TRBV6-3; j_gene: TRBJ2-7; len: 13; CDR3aa: ASRPGGAGVEEQY
v_gene: TRBV10-3; j_gene: TRBJ2-5; len: 12; CDR3aa: AMRDSGTSGFPY
v_gene: TRBV29-1; j_gene: TRBJ1-1; len: 10; CDR3aa: SVGAMRTEAF
v_gene: TRBV18; j_gene: TRBJ2-2; len: 13; CDR3aa: ASSPRNRHGGELF
v_gene: TRBV20-1; j_gene: TRBJ2-1; len: 11; CDR3aa: SASLAPRVEQF
v_gene: TRBV5-4; j_gene: TRBJ2-1; len: 15; CDR3aa: ASSLMLGTSGHNEQF
v_gene: TRBV24-1; j_gene: TRBJ2-2; len: 11; CDR3aa: ATGTTNTGELF
v_gene: TRBV9; j_gene: TRBJ1-2; len: 13; CDR3aa: ASSVDSWQGSGYT